The entry that follows covers one T cell receptor (beta chain) sequence. Methods used by the authors: It was from reference gene primer amplification that nucleated cell counts were estimated. Some clones are missing from TCRdb's copy, which holds only in-frame ones; the method was immunoSEQ multiplex PCR. V and J calls plus clone size are reproduced from that table; the DNA served to infer D and trimming. Altogether about 220,000 clones are present, about 90% being singletons, with the ten largest covering roughly 2%. The sample originates from a study of blood T cell repertoires in COVID-19. Deletions cut 3 bases from V and 4 bases from J, with 11 bases between. Per germline, CDR1 LGHDT and CDR2 YNNKEL (reference sequence). The length of the CDR3 is 14 residues.

Sample: peripheral blood. The TCR comes from a man aged 35-49 years with active or convalescent COVID-19. The rearrangement joins TRBV3-1 (or the pseudogene TRBV3-2) to TRBJ2-3; TRBD1 might be the D (5 bases). CDR3 loop: CASSHPRAADTQYF. The CDR3 nucleotides are TGTGCCAGCAGCCACCCCAGGGCCGCAGATACGCAGTATTTT.